This is a list of T cell receptor beta chains from one sample in a study of cytomegalovirus exposure and HLA in healthy donors. Sequencing was performed with immunoSEQ multiplex PCR; in TCRdb, only in-frame clones are kept and a portion is missing. The sample records about 120,000 clones, approximately 78% being singletons. Specimen: PBMCs. The source of these receptors is a man in his forties in good health and CMV-seronegative. Both conserved end residues are part of each CDR3. The order of the fields is CDR3 protein, CDR3 DNA, J gene, D gene, clone size, V gene. The D gene is left open where the match is weak. Rows may omit the clone size; those that give it use once, few, many or a size class.

CDR3aa: CASSRGSGQGNEKLFF; CDR3nt: TGCGCCAGCAGCCGGGGTTCGGGACAGGGAAATGAAAAACTGTTTTTT; j_gene: TRBJ1-4; d_gene: TRBD1; abundance: -; v_gene: TRBV4-3
CDR3aa: CASSQTGTGAYEQYF; CDR3nt: TGTGCCAGCTCACAAACCGGGACAGGGGCCTACGAGCAGTACTTC; j_gene: TRBJ2-7; d_gene: TRBD1; abundance: -; v_gene: TRBV18
CDR3aa: CASRGGPEAFF; CDR3nt: TGTGCCAGCAGAGGCGGGCCTGAAGCTTTCTTT; j_gene: TRBJ1-1; d_gene: -; abundance: -; v_gene: TRBV6-1
CDR3aa: CASSYSPGYNEQFF; CDR3nt: TGTGCCAGCAGTTACTCCCCCGGTTACAATGAGCAGTTCTTC; j_gene: TRBJ2-1; d_gene: -; abundance: -; v_gene: TRBV6-5
CDR3aa: CASSGSRARAPYRYTF; CDR3nt: TGTGCCAGCAGTGGTAGCAGGGCTCGAGCCCCGTATCGCTACACCTTC; j_gene: TRBJ1-2; d_gene: -; abundance: -; v_gene: TRBV6-6
CDR3aa: CASSQDAGTGSPLHF; CDR3nt: TGTGCCAGCAGCCAAGATGCAGGGACAGGTTCACCCCTCCACTTT; j_gene: TRBJ1-6; d_gene: TRBD1; abundance: -; v_gene: TRBV4-2
CDR3aa: CASRPRGGTGTGELFF; CDR3nt: TGTGCAAGTCGCCCGCGGGGGGGGACCGGCACCGGGGAGCTGTTTTTT; j_gene: TRBJ2-2; d_gene: -; abundance: once; v_gene: TRBV12-2
CDR3aa: CAIREGHTNTEAFF; CDR3nt: TGTGCCATCAGGGAGGGACACACGAACACTGAAGCTTTCTTT; j_gene: TRBJ1-1; d_gene: -; abundance: -; v_gene: TRBV10-3
CDR3aa: CAIGAASGGSDTQYF; CDR3nt: TGTGCCATCGGGGCGGCTAGCGGGGGGTCAGATACGCAGTATTTT; j_gene: TRBJ2-3; d_gene: TRBD2; abundance: -; v_gene: TRBV10-3
CDR3aa: CSVSGTLERYNEQFF; CDR3nt: TGCAGCGTGAGCGGGACCCTCGAACGTTACAATGAGCAGTTCTTC; j_gene: TRBJ2-1; d_gene: TRBD2; abundance: -; v_gene: TRBV29-1
CDR3aa: CASSQQTGAGANGLTF; CDR3nt: TGCGCCAGCAGCCAACAGACAGGTGCTGGGGCCAACGGCCTGACTTTC; j_gene: TRBJ2-6; d_gene: -; abundance: -; v_gene: TRBV4-3
CDR3aa: CAWSVRGFEQYF; CDR3nt: TGTGCCTGGAGTGTAAGAGGATTCGAGCAGTACTTC; j_gene: TRBJ2-7; d_gene: -; abundance: once; v_gene: TRBV30
CDR3aa: CASGSGLSPGNTEAFF; CDR3nt: TGCGCCAGCGGGAGCGGACTAAGCCCCGGGAACACTGAAGCTTTCTTT; j_gene: TRBJ1-1; d_gene: -; abundance: -; v_gene: TRBV5-1
CDR3aa: CASSRDSANTGELFF; CDR3nt: TGTGCCAGCAGCCGGGACAGCGCGAACACCGGGGAGCTGTTTTTT; j_gene: TRBJ2-2; d_gene: TRBD1; abundance: -; v_gene: TRBV7-2
CDR3aa: CASCRGQETQYF; CDR3nt: TGCGCCAGCTGTCGGGGCCAAGAGACCCAGTACTTC; j_gene: TRBJ2-5; d_gene: -; abundance: -; v_gene: TRBV5-1
CDR3aa: CASSPLTGAYEQYF; CDR3nt: TGTGCCAGTAGTCCGTTGACAGGAGCCTACGAGCAGTACTTC; j_gene: TRBJ2-7; d_gene: -; abundance: -; v_gene: TRBV19
CDR3aa: CASSEVPNRGPNSPLHF; CDR3nt: TGCGCCAGCAGTGAGGTGCCAAACAGGGGCCCTAATTCACCCCTCCACTTT; j_gene: TRBJ1-6; d_gene: TRBD1; abundance: -; v_gene: TRBV10-2
CDR3aa: CASRQGGNTEAFF; CDR3nt: TGCGCCAGCAGGCAGGGAGGTAACACTGAAGCTTTCTTT; j_gene: TRBJ1-1; d_gene: -; abundance: -; v_gene: TRBV5-1
CDR3aa: CASSSHGSNQPQHF; CDR3nt: TGTGCCAGTAGTAGCCACGGTAGCAATCAGCCCCAGCATTTT; j_gene: TRBJ1-5; d_gene: -; abundance: -; v_gene: TRBV19
CDR3aa: CASVGPRGNEQFF; CDR3nt: TGTGCCAGCGTCGGACCAAGGGGGAATGAGCAGTTCTTC; j_gene: TRBJ2-1; d_gene: -; abundance: -; v_gene: TRBV21-1
CDR3aa: CASSVTSGGAGETQYF; CDR3nt: TGTGCCAGCAGCGTGACTAGCGGGGGGGCAGGAGAGACCCAGTACTTC; j_gene: TRBJ2-5; d_gene: TRBD2; abundance: -; v_gene: TRBV9
CDR3aa: CASSPHQTGAGQPQHF; CDR3nt: TGTGCCAGCAGCCCGCACCAGACAGGGGCTGGCCAGCCCCAGCATTTT; j_gene: TRBJ1-5; d_gene: TRBD1; abundance: -; v_gene: TRBV7-2